This T cell receptor beta chain came from a study of blood T cell repertoires in COVID-19. Study at large: Italy, Spain and the United States were the sources of the convalescent and acute COVID-19 samples. From T cells, B-cell-depleted T cells, or PBMCs came the material, which was cDNA or gDNA.

Per the original data handling: Counts of nucleated cells, estimated from reference gene primer amplification, were obtained. The table came from immunoSEQ multiplex PCR; TCRdb's copy has only in-frame clones and leaves some out. That table is the source of V, J and clone size, and D and trimming were worked out from the DNA. Seen here are roughly 250,000 clones, more than 75% observed once, and the top ten hold 0.85% to 1%. CDR1 is SGDLS and CDR2 is YYNGEE in the germline V gene. The CDR3 is 13 amino acids. Trimming pared 0 bases from V and 5 bases from J, leaving 7 bases between. In the case of this clone: Other DNA sequences in the same sample also yield this CDR3.

This TCR was recovered from a man aged 40-50 years with acute or convalescent COVID-19. Sequencing used peripheral blood. The V gene is TRBV9, the J gene TRBJ2-3; tentatively, D is TRBD1 (6 bases). CDR3 bases: TGTGCCAGCAGCGTAGGAGGGGGAGATACGCAGTATTTT. Translated: CASSVGGGDTQYF.